This T cell receptor (beta chain) was retrieved from a study of regulatory T cells in long-lasting Graves disease. Findings and caveats of the study: When disease was persistent, TRBV28, TRBJ1-2 and TRBJ2-5 were the favored segments.

This clonotype was seen repeatedly, ten times or more. Its specificity is unknown. V was clipped by 0 bases and J by 2 bases; unmatched bases: 10. This CDR3 has 18 residues. Germline V gives CDR1 MNHEY, CDR2 SVGEGT. Time point indicated: newly diagnosed GD, antithyroid drugs for less than 3 months. TCR sequences were obtained from RNA taken from PBMCs. The authors built TCR beta libraries using iRepertoire HTBI primers and Arm-PCR of CDR3 regions. How the authors handled the data: Segment identification across samples yielded 55 to 65 TRBV and 13 to 15 TRBJ segments. TCRdb re-called the multiplex PCR reads through MiXCR, storing one row per CDR3 protein. TCRdb, rather than the study authors, made the V and J calls. The table shows 550,000 or so distinct CDR3 sequences, with about 11% occurring only once. These sequences were also reported in another study, on T cells in Graves' hyperthyroidism and ophthalmopathy. Turning to that study: Exclusions: uncontrolled infection, other autoimmune disease, pregnancy, lactation. Blood samples included most of the expanded thyroid clonotypes exceeding 0.001.

The material sequenced was peripheral blood mononuclear cells (PBMCs), taken at new diagnosis, from a patient treated with antithyroid drugs. The chain is built from TRBV6-2 or TRBV6-3 and TRBJ2-1; 7 bases fit TRBD2. This TCR was sampled from a woman between 25 and 40 years old with Graves disease. The CDR3 loop is CASSYSTTSGDAYNEQFF. Written as DNA, the CDR3 is TGTGCCAGCAGTTACTCGACGACAAGCGGGGACGCCTACAATGAGCAGTTCTTC.